This T cell receptor beta chain emerged from a study of cytomegalovirus exposure and HLA in healthy donors. Study findings and constraints: TCR beta V- and J-gene trimming, according to a later analysis, was linked to a missense DCLRE1C variant.

PCR involved 60 Vbeta and 13 Jbeta primers. Produced via immunoSEQ multiplex PCR; TCRdb's table is partial and in-frame only. This table holds over 150,000 clones, almost 75% found once. This clone has just a few counts. Its antigen is currently unknown. Germline V CDR1 and CDR2: SQVTM, ANQGSEA. J was trimmed by 10 bases and V by 7 bases; bases with no gene match: 17. CDR3 length: 15 residues. The rearrangement joins TRBV29-1 to TRBJ1-4; the match to TRBD1 covers 8 bases. The receptor's source is a woman younger than 30 in good health and CMV-seropositive. The sequencing sample was made of PBMCs. The CDR3 DNA reads TGCAGCGCCGGGGGGACAGGTCCACCCGGGGTAAAACTGTTTTTT. As protein: CSAGGTGPPGVKLFF.